This is a list of T cell receptor beta chains from one sample in a study of blood T cell repertoires in COVID-19. Data came from immunoSEQ multiplex PCR; TCRdb stores just in-frame clones and leaves some out. The sample yields roughly 340,000 clones, around 87% seen once. Input material: PBMCs or T cells enriched from blood (not recorded which). The receptors stem from a man between 40 and 49 years old in a cohort exposed to, infected with or recovered from COVID-19 (not recorded which). Both conserved end residues are part of each CDR3. The D gene is left open where the match is weak. A row's size may be missing; if present it is once, few, many or a size class.

DNA: TGTGCCAGCAGCTTGTCTGGACAGGGGGCCGATAATTCACCCCTCCACTTT
CDR3: CASSLSGQGADNSPLHF
J: TRBJ1-6
D: TRBD1
size: NA
V: TRBV5-4

DNA: TGTGCCTGGAGTGTAGCGCTCTGGCAGCCCCAGCATTTT
CDR3: CAWSVALWQPQHF
J: TRBJ1-5
D: NA
size: NA
V: TRBV30

DNA: TGTGCCAGCAGACTAGCCCCGACGGATGGCTACACCTTC
CDR3: CASRLAPTDGYTF
J: TRBJ1-2
D: NA
size: NA
V: TRBV7-8

DNA: TGTGCTAGTGGTTCCCTCCTACAGGGCCTGACTAGCAGGCCCGGGGAGCTGTTTTTT
CDR3: CASGSLLQGLTSRPGELFF
J: TRBJ2-2
D: NA
size: NA
V: TRBV12-5

DNA: TGTGCCAGCAGCCAAGCTCTAGGAGAGAACCACGAGCAGTACTTC
CDR3: CASSQALGENHEQYF
J: TRBJ2-7
D: NA
size: many
V: TRBV4-2

DNA: TGTGCCACCAGCAGAGGGGGGACAGGGGCTGCCACTGAAGCTTTCTTT
CDR3: CATSRGGTGAATEAFF
J: TRBJ1-1
D: TRBD1
size: once
V: TRBV15

DNA: TGTGCTAGTGGTCAACTACTCCAGGGGTATCAATCCTTCGGGGAGCTGTTTTTT
CDR3: CASGQLLQGYQSFGELFF
J: TRBJ2-2
D: NA
size: NA
V: TRBV12-5

DNA: TGTGCCGGAACCAGGGGAAGCGAGCAGTACTTC
CDR3: CAGTRGSEQYF
J: TRBJ2-7
D: NA
size: NA
V: TRBV30

DNA: TGCAGCGTTGGAAACAGGGGGATTACCTACGAGCAGTACTTC
CDR3: CSVGNRGITYEQYF
J: TRBJ2-7
D: TRBD1
size: NA
V: TRBV29-1

DNA: TGCGCCAGCAGCCCGGGGACAGTTGAGCAGTACTTC
CDR3: CASSPGTVEQYF
J: TRBJ2-7
D: TRBD1
size: NA
V: TRBV5-1

DNA: TGCAGTGCTGGGACAGACTATGGCTACACCTTC
CDR3: CSAGTDYGYTF
J: TRBJ1-2
D: TRBD1
size: NA
V: TRBV20-1

DNA: TGTGCCAGCAGCCCTGGGACAGGAGTAAGCTACGAGCAGTACTTC
CDR3: CASSPGTGVSYEQYF
J: TRBJ2-7
D: TRBD1
size: NA
V: TRBV5-5

DNA: TGTGCCAGCAGTGATATGGGCAGGGCATTCGTGTTTTTT
CDR3: CASSDMGRAFVFF
J: TRBJ1-4
D: NA
size: NA
V: TRBV6-1

DNA: TGTGCCAGCAGTACTGGGGGCGAAAATGAGCAGTTCTTC
CDR3: CASSTGGENEQFF
J: TRBJ2-1
D: NA
size: NA
V: TRBV27

DNA: TGTGCCTGGAGTTCAACGGTTCTTGGGCCCCAGCATTTT
CDR3: CAWSSTVLGPQHF
J: TRBJ1-5
D: NA
size: once
V: TRBV30

DNA: TGCAGCGTTGTTTATGGTAGCGGGCTCTACAATGAGCAGTTCTTC
CDR3: CSVVYGSGLYNEQFF
J: TRBJ2-1
D: TRBD2
size: NA
V: TRBV29-1